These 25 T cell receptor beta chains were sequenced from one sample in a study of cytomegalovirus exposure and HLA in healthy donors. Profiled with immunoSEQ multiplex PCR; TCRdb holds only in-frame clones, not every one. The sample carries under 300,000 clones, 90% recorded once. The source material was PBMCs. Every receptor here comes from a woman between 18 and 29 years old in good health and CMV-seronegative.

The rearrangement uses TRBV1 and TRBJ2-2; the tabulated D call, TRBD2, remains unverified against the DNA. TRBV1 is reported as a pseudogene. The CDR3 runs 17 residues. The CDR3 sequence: CTSSPSPAGTNTGELFF. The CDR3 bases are TGCACCAGCAGCCCCTCTCCAGCGGGGACAAACACCGGGGAGCTGTTTTTT.

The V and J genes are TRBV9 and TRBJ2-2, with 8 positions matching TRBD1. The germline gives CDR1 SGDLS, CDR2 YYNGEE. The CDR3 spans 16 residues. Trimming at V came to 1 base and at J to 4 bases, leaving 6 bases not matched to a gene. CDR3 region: CASSVSQGAGTGELFF. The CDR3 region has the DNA TGTGCCAGCAGCGTATCGCAGGGGGCGGGCACCGGGGAGCTGTTTTTT.

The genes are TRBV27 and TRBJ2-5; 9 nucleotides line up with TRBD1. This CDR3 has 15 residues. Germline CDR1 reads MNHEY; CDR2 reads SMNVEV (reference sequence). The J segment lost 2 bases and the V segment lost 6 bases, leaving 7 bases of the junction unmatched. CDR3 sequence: CASSQGQGRQETQYF. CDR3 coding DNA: TGTGCCAGCAGCCAGGGACAGGGACGTCAAGAGACCCAGTACTTC.

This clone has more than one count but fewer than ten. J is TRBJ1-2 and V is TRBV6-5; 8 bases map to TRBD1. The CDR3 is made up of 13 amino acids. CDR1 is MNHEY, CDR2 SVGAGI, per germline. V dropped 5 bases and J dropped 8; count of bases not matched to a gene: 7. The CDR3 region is CASSLGQGRGYTF. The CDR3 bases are TGTGCCAGCAGTCTAGGACAGGGTAGGGGCTACACCTTC.

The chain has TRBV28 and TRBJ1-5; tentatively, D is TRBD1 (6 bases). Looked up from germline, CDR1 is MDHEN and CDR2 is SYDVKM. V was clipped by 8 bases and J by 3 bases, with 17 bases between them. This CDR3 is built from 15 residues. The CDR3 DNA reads TGTGCCAGCGGTCTAGGACAGATTGACAATCAGCCCCAGCATTTT. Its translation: CASGLGQIDNQPQHF.

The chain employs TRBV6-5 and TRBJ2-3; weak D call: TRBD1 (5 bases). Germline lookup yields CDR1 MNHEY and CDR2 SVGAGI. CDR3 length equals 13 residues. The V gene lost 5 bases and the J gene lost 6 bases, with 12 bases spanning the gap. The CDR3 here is CASSPDTLDTQYF. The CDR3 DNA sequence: TGTGCCAGCAGTCCGGACACGTTGGATACGCAGTATTTT.

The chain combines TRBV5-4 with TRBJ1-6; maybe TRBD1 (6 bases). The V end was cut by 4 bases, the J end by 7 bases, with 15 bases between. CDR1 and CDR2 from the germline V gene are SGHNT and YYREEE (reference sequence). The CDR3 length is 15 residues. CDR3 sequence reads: CASSLDRQINSPLHF. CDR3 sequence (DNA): TGTGCCAGCAGCCTCGACAGGCAGATCAATTCACCCCTCCACTTT.

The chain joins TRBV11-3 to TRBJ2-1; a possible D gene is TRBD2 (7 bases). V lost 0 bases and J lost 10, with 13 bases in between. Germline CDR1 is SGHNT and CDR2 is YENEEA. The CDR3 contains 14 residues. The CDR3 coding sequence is TGTGCCAGCAGCTTAGATAGGGGGGGCCGGGAGCAGTTCTTC. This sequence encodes CASSLDRGGREQFF.

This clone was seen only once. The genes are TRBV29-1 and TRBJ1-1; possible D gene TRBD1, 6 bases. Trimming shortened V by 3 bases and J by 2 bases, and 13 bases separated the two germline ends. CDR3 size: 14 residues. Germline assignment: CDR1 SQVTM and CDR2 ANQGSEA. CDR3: CSVDLRTANTEAFF. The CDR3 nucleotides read TGCAGCGTTGATCTCCGGACAGCCAACACTGAAGCTTTCTTT.

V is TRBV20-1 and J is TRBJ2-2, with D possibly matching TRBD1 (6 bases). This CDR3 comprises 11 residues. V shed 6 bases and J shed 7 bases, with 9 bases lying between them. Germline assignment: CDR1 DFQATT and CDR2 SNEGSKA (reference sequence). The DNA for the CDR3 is TGCAGTGCACCCAGGGGCGGGGAGCTGTTTTTT. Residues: CSAPRGGELFF.

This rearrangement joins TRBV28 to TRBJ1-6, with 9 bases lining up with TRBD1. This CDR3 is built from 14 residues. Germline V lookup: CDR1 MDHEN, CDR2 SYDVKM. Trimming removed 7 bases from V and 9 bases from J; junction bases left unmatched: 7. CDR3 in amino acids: CASIPTGGGSPLHF. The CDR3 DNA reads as TGTGCCAGCATCCCAACAGGGGGCGGTTCACCCCTCCACTTT. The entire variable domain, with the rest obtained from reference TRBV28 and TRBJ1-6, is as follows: DVKVTQSSRYLVKRTGEKVFLECVQDMDHENMFWYRQDPGLGLRLIYFSYDVKMKEKGDIPEGYSVSREKKERFSLILESASTNQTSMYLCASIPTGGGSPLHFGNGTRLTVT.

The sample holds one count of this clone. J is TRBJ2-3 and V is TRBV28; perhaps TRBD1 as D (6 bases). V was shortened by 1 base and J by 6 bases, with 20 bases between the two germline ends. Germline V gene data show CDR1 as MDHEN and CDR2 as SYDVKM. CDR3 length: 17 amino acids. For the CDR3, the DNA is TGTGCCAGCAGTTTATCCCAGGGGCGATCTTTTGGGGATACGCAGTATTTT. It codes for CASSLSQGRSFGDTQYF.

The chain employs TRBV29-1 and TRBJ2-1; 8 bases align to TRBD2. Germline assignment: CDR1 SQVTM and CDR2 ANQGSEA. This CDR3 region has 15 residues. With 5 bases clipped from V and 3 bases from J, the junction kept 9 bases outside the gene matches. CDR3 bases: TGCAGCGTTACCAGCGGGGGTTCTTTCTACAATGAGCAGTTCTTC. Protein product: CSVTSGGSFYNEQFF.

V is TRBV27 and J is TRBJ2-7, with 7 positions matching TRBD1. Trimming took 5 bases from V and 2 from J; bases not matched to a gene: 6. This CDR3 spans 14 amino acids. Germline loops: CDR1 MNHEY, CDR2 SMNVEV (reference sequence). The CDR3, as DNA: TGTGCCAGCAGTCGACAGGGCACAACCTACGAGCAGTACTTC. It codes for CASSRQGTTYEQYF.

The CDR3 spells CASRSGLAGRETQYF. CDR3 DNA sequence: TGTGCCAGCAGGTCGGGACTAGCGGGGCGGGAGACCCAGTACTTC. V and J are TRBV11-2 and TRBJ2-5; TRBD2 matches 13 bases. Germline loops: CDR1 SGHAT, CDR2 FQNNGV. The junction had 6 bases not matched to a gene; V was cut back by 6 bases and J by 5 bases. The CDR3 spans 15 residues.

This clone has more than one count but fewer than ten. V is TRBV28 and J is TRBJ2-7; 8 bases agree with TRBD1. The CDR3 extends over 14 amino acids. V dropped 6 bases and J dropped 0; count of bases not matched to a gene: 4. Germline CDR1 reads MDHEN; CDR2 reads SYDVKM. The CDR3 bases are TGTGCCAGCAGCCGGGACAGGCTCTCCTACGAGCAGTACTTC. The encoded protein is CASSRDRLSYEQYF.

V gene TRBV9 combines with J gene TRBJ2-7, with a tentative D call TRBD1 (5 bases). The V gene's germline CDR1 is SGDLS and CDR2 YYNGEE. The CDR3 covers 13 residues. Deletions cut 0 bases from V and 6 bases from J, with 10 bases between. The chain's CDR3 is CASSVAEGAEQYF. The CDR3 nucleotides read TGTGCCAGCAGCGTAGCTGAAGGGGCCGAGCAGTACTTC.

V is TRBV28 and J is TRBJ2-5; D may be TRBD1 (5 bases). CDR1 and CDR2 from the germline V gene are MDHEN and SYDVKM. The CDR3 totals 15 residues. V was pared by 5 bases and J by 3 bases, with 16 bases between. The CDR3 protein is CASSRVVRREETQYF. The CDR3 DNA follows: TGTGCCAGCAGTCGAGTGGTCCGCAGGGAAGAGACCCAGTACTTC.

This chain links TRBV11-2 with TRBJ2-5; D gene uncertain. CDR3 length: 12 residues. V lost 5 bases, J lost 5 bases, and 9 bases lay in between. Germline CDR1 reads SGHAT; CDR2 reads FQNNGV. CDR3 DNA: TGTGCCAGCAGCCCTACGCGCGAGACCCAGTACTTC. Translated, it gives CASSPTRETQYF.

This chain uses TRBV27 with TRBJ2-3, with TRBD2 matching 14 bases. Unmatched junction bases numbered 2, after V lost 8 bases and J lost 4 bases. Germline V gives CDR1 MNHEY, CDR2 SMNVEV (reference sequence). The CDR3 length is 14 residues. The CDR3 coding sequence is TGTGCCAGCCGACTAGCGGGGGGGCCAGATACGCAGTATTTT. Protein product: CASRLAGGPDTQYF.

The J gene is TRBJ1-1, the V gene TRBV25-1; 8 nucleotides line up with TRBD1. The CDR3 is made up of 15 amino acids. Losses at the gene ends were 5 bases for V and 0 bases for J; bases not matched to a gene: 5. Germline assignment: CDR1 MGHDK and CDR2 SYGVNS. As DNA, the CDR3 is TGTGCCAGCAGTCACCGACAGGGGATGAACACTGAAGCTTTCTTT. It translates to CASSHRQGMNTEAFF.

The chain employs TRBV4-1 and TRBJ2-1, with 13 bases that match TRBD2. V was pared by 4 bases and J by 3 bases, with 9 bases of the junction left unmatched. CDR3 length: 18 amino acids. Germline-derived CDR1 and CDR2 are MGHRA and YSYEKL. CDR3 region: CASSPLTSGGSDYNEQFF. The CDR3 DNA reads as TGCGCCAGCAGCCCCCTGACTAGCGGGGGGTCGGACTACAATGAGCAGTTCTTC.

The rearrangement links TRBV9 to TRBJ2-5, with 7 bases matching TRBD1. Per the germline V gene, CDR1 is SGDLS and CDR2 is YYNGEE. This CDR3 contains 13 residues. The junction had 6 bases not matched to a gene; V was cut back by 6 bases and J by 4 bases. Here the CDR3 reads CASNSGGRETQYF. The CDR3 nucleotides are TGTGCCAGCAATTCAGGGGGTCGAGAGACCCAGTACTTC.

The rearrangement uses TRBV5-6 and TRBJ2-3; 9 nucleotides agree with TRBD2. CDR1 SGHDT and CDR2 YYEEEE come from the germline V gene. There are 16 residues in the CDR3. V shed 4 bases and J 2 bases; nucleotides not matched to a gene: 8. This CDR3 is CASSPRGGSTTDTQYF. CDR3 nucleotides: TGTGCCAGCAGCCCGCGGGGGGGATCCACCACAGATACGCAGTATTTT.

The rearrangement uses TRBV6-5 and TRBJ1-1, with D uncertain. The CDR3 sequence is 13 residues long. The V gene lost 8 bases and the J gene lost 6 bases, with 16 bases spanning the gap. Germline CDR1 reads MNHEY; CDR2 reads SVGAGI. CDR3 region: CASYSREVPEAFF. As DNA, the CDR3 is TGTGCCAGCTACTCCCGGGAGGTACCTGAAGCTTTCTTT.